This TCR beta chain derives from a study of OX40 agonist ivuxolimab in advanced cancers. Study as a whole: At doses from 0.01 to 10 mg/kg, patients were given intravenous ivuxolimab every 2 weeks. Whole-study findings and limits: Clonal expansion in partial responders at 0.1-3.0 mg/kg ranked among the lowest. The study found that CD8+ T cells averaged more expanded clones than CD4+.

The V and J ends lost 5 bases and 5 bases, in that order; junction bases with no gene match: 2. Germline assignment: CDR1 LNHDA and CDR2 SQIVND (reference sequence). There are 13 residues in the CDR3. Concerning this clone: Its antigen is unknown.

Assay: immunoSEQ multiplex PCR; the TCRdb copy retains only in-frame clones and omits some. The table includes more than 80,000 clones, 75% to 95% detected once. This clonotype was obtained from an adult with an advanced solid tumor such as melanoma, head and neck, liver or kidney cancer. J is TRBJ1-5 and V is TRBV19, with 8 bases matching TRBD1. This material consisted of CD4+ or CD8+ T cells sorted from blood, taken in a trial of the OX40 agonist ivuxolimab. The CDR3 DNA follows: TGTGCCAGTAGTGGACAGGGATATCAGCCCCAGCATTTT. It is translated as CASSGQGYQPQHF.